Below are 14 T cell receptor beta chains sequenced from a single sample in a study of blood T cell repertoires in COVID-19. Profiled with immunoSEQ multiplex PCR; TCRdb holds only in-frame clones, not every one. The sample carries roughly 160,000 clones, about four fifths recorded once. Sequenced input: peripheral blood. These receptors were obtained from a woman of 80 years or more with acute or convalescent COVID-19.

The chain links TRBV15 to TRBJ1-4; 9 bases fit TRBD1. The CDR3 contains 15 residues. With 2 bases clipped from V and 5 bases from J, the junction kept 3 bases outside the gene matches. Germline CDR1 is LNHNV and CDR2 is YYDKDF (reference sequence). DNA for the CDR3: TGTGCCACCAGCAGAAGCGGGACAGGGAATGAAAAACTGTTTTTT. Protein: CATSRSGTGNEKLFF.

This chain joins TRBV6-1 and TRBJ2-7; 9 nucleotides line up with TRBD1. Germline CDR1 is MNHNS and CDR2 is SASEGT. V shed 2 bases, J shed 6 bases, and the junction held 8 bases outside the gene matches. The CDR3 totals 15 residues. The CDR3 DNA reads TGTGCCAGCAGTGAACTAGTGACAGGGGGTCGCGAGCAGTACTTC. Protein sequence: CASSELVTGGREQYF.

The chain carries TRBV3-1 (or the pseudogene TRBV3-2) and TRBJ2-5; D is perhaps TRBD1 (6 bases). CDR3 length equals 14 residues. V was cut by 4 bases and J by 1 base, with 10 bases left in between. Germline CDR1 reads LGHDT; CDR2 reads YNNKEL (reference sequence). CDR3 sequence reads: CASSPRDIQETQYF. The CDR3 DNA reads TGTGCCAGCAGCCCTCGGGACATCCAAGAGACCCAGTACTTC.

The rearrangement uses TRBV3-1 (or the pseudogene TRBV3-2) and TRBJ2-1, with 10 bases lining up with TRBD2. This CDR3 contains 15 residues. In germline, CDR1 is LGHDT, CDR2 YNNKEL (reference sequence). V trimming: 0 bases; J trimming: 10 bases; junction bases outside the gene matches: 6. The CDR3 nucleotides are TGTGCCAGCAGCCAAGACCTAGCGGGAGTTGGCGAGCAGTTCTTC. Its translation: CASSQDLAGVGEQFF.

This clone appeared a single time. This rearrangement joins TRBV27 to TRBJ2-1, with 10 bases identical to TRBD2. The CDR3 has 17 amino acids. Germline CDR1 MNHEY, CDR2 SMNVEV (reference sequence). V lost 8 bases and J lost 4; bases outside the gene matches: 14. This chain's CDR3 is CASSPDPLAGPYNEQFF. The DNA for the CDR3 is TGTGCCAGCTCGCCTGACCCACTAGCGGGACCTTACAATGAGCAGTTCTTC.

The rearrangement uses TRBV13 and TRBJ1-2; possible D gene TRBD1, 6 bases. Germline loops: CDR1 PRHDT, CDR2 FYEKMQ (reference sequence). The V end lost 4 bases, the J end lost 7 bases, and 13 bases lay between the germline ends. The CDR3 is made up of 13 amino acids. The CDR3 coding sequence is TGTGCCAGCAGCTCGAACAGGGCTGGTGGCTACACCTTC. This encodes CASSSNRAGGYTF.

The CDR3 is CSVDRQGSDTQYF. CDR3 DNA sequence: TGCAGCGTTGACCGACAGGGTAGTGATACGCAGTATTTT. The chain uses TRBV29-1 and TRBJ2-3, with 7 bases identical to TRBD1. CDR3 length: 13 residues. V shed 3 bases, J shed 6 bases, and the junction held 6 bases outside the gene matches. Germline lookup yields CDR1 SQVTM and CDR2 ANQGSEA.

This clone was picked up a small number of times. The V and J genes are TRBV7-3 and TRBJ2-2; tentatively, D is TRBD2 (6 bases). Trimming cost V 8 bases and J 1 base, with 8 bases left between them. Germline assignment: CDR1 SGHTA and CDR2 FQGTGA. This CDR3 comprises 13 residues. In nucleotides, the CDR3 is TGTGCCAGCGCAGCGGGGAACACCGGGGAGCTGTTTTTT. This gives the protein CASAAGNTGELFF.

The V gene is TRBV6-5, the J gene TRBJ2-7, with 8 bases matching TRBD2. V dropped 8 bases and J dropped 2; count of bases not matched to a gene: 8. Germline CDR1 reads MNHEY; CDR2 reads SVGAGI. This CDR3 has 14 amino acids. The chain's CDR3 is CASQTGGRTYEQYF. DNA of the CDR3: TGTGCCAGCCAGACGGGAGGGCGTACCTACGAGCAGTACTTC.

Here the CDR3 reads CASSEVGGSEQFF. In DNA form, the CDR3 reads TGTGCCAGCAGTGAAGTAGGGGGCAGTGAGCAGTTCTTC. V is TRBV2 and J is TRBJ2-1; 7 bases agree with TRBD1. The germline gives CDR1 SNHLY, CDR2 FYNNEI. V lost 1 base and J lost 9; bases outside the gene matches: 3. The CDR3 is made up of 13 amino acids.

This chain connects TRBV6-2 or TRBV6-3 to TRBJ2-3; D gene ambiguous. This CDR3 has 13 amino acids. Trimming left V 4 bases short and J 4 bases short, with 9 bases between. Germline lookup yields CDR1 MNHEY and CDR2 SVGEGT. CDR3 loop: CASSSLVSDTQYF. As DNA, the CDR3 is TGTGCCAGCAGTTCCCTAGTATCAGATACGCAGTATTTT.

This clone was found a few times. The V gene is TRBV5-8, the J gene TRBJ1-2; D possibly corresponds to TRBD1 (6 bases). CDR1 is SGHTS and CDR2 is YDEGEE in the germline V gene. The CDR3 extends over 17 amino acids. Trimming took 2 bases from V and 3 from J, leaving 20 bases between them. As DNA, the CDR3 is TGTGCCAGCAGCTTTGGCAGGGGCCAACCGTCTCACTATGGCTACACCTTC. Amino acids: CASSFGRGQPSHYGYTF.

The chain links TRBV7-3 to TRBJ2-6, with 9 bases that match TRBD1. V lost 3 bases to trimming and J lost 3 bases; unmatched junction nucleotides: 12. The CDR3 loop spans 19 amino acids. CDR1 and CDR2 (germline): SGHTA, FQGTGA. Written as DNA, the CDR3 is TGTGCCAGCAGCTTTAGACAGGGGGGATCTTTGAGTGGGGCCAACGTCCTGACTTTC. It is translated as CASSFRQGGSLSGANVLTF.

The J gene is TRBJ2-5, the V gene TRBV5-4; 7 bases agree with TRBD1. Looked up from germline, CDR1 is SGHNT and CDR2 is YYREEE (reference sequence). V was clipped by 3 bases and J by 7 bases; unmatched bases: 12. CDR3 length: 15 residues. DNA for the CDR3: TGTGCCAGCAGCTCCCCCCGGACAGGCGAAGCGACCCAGTACTTC. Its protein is CASSSPRTGEATQYF.